This TCR beta chain appears in the sequencing data of a study of chemoradiotherapy in HPV16-positive cancers. Study in general: Functional T-cell assays on two HPV16-positive patients' cells defined candidate HPV-specific clones and common TCR motifs. The study, taken as a whole, reports: Candidate HPV-specific clones and E7-related TCR motifs grew in tumor during treatment.

CDR1 and CDR2 from the germline V gene are SGHDT and YYEEEE. The germline V and J ends were trimmed by 1 base and 3 bases, with 8 bases remaining between them. This CDR3 contains 14 residues. Comment on this clone: Its antigen is not identified.

Repeated repertoire sampling spanned the course of chemoradiotherapy. Profiled with immunoSEQ multiplex PCR; TCRdb holds only in-frame clones, not every one. The data contain about 15,000 clones, under 85% of them seen just once; the ten biggest clones take up less than 1.5%. J is TRBJ1-3 and V is TRBV5-6, with D unresolved. Sampling was done from a patient who underwent chemoradiotherapy. The sequence was collected from a human donor with HPV-associated anogenital cancer. CDR3 coding DNA: TGTGCCAGCAGCTTGTATGGGTTTGGAAACACCATATATTTT. Translated: CASSLYGFGNTIYF. Filled out from reference TRBV5-6 and TRBJ1-3, the complete variable domain reads DAGVTQSPTHLIKTRGQQVTLRCSPKSGHDTVSWYQQALGQGPQFIFQYYEEEERQRGNFPDRFSGHQFPNYSSELNVNALLLGDSALYLCASSLYGFGNTIYFGEGSWLTVV.